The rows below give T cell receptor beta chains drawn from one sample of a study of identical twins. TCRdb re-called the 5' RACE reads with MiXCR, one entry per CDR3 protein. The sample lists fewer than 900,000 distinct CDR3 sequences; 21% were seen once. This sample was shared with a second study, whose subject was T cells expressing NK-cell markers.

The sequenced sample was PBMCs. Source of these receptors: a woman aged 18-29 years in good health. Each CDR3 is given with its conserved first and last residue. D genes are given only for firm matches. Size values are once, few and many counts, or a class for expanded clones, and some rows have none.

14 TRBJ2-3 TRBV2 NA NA CASSASIVADTQYF TGTGCCAGCAGTGCTTCGATTGTGGCAGATACGCAGTATTTT
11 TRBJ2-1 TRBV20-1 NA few CSATDRTHQFF TGCAGTGCCACTGACAGGACCCACCAGTTCTTC
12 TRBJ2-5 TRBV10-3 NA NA CAIGLGGKTQYF TGTGCCATCGGCCTTGGGGGGAAGACCCAGTACTTC
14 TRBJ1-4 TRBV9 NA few CASSVGAAAGSVFF TGTGCCAGCAGCGTAGGTGCGGCAGCAGGGTCGGTGTTTTTT
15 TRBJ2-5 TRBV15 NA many CATSRDPSAQETQYF TGTGCCACCAGCAGAGATCCAAGTGCCCAAGAGACCCAGTACTTC
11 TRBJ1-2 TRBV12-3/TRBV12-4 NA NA CASSLGLGYTF TGTGCCAGCAGTTTGGGCCTGGGCTACACCTTC
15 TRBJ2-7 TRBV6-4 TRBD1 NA CARPDRGFSVYEQYF TGTGCCAGACCCGACAGGGGGTTCTCTGTCTACGAGCAGTACTTC
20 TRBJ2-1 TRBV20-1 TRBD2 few CSARDSRPYGLAGITNEQFF TGCAGTGCTAGAGATTCCCGCCCTTACGGACTAGCGGGAATAACCAATGAGCAGTTCTTC
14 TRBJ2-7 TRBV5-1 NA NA CASSLRGGGFEQYF TGCGCCAGCAGCTTGCGCGGCGGCGGTTTCGAGCAGTACTTC
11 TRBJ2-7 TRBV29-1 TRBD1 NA CSAVGDRKKCF TGCAGCGCAGTGGGGGACAGGAAGAAGTGCTTC
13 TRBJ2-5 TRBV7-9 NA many CASSLGTQETQYF TGTGCCAGCAGCTTAGGTACACAAGAGACCCAGTACTTC
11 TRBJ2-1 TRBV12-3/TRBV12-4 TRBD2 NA CASTPGEGQFF TGTGCCAGCACTCCTGGGGAGGGGCAGTTCTTC
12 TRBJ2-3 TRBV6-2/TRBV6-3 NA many CASSIPGAMQYF TGTGCCAGCAGTATTCCCGGGGCTATGCAGTATTTT
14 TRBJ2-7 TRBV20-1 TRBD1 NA CSARTPQGHNEQYF TGCAGTGCTAGAACCCCACAGGGGCACAACGAGCAGTACTTC
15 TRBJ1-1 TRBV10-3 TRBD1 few CAISVEGGENTEAFF TGTGCCATCAGCGTGGAAGGGGGCGAGAACACTGAAGCTTTCTTT
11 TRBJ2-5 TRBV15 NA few CATSSQETQYF TGTGCCACCAGCAGCCAGGAGACCCAGTACTTC
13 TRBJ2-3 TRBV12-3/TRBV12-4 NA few CASIASSTDTQYF TGTGCCAGCATTGCATCTAGCACAGATACGCAGTATTTT
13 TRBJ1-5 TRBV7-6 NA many CASARGSNQPQHF TGTGCCAGCGCCAGAGGGAGCAATCAGCCCCAGCATTTT
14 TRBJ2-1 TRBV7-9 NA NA CASSQGGPLDEQFF TGTGCCAGCAGTCAAGGCGGGCCCTTGGATGAGCAGTTCTTC
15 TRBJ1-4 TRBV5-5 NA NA CASSGNGVGGEKLFF TGTGCCAGCAGCGGAAACGGGGTCGGGGGTGAAAAACTGTTTTTT
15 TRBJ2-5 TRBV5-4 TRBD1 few CASSRGQATQETQYF TGTGCCAGCAGCCGCGGACAGGCAACTCAAGAGACCCAGTACTTC
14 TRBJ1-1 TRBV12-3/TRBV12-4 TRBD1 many CASSPITGATEAFF TGTGCCAGCAGTCCTATAACAGGGGCGACTGAAGCTTTCTTT
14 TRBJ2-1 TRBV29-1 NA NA CSVGADSSYNEQFF TGCAGCGTTGGAGCGGACAGCTCCTACAATGAGCAGTTCTTC
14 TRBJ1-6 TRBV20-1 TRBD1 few CSARDRGTGFILHF TGCAGTGCTAGAGATAGGGGGACAGGGTTTATCCTCCACTTT
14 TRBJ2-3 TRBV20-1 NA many CSASTGPGTDTQYF TGCAGTGCTTCAACAGGGCCGGGCACAGATACGCAGTATTTT
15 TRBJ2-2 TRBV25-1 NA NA CASSALPTGTGELFF TGTGCCAGCAGCGCCCTGCCAACAGGAACCGGGGAGCTGTTTTTT
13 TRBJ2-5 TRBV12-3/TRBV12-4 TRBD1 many CASRDGTGETQYF TGTGCCAGCAGGGATGGGACAGGGGAGACCCAGTACTTC
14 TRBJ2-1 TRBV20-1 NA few CSARASSRINEQFF TGCAGTGCTAGGGCTAGCTCTAGGATCAATGAGCAGTTCTTC
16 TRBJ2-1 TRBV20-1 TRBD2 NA CSAIIGGTASYNEQFF TGCAGTGCTATCATCGGGGGGACCGCCTCCTACAATGAGCAGTTCTTC
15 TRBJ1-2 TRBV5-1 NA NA CASSLDVYTSYGYTF TGCGCCAGCAGCTTGGATGTCTATACGTCTTATGGCTACACCTTC
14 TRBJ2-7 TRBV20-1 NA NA CSARSMGRVNEQYF TGCAGTGCTAGATCTATGGGGCGCGTCAACGAGCAGTACTTC
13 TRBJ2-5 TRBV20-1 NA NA CSAGDIAEETQYF TGCAGTGCTGGGGACATAGCGGAAGAGACCCAGTACTTC
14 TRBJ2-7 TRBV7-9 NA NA CASSLGRPSGEQYF TGTGCCAGCAGCTTAGGGAGGCCCTCGGGGGAGCAGTACTTC
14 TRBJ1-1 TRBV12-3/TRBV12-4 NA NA CASSRKMQGFEAFF TGTGCCAGCAGCCGAAAAATGCAGGGTTTCGAAGCTTTCTTT
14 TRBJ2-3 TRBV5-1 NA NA CASSSGRFTDTQYF TGCGCCAGCAGCTCGGGGAGGTTCACAGATACGCAGTATTTT
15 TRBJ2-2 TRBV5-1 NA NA CASTPTGANTGELFF TGCGCCAGCACCCCCACAGGCGCGAACACCGGGGAGCTGTTTTTT
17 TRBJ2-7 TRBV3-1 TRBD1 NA CASSHRDRGRYRYEQYF TGTGCCAGCAGCCACCGGGACAGGGGGCGATATCGGTACGAGCAGTACTTC
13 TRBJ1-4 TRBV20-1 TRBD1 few CSAKTGVNEKLFF TGCAGTGCTAAGACAGGGGTTAATGAAAAACTGTTTTTT
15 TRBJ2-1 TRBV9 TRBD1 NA CASSLDRGGGNEQFF TGTGCCAGCAGCCTGGACAGGGGGGGGGGCAATGAGCAGTTCTTC
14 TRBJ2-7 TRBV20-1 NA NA CSARGGPHSYEQYF TGCAGTGCTAGAGGAGGACCCCATTCCTACGAGCAGTACTTC
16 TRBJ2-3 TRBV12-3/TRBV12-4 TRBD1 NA CASSLWKGQGTDTQYF TGTGCCAGCAGTTTATGGAAGGGACAGGGGACAGATACGCAGTATTTT
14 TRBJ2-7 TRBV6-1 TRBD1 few CASSAPGQTYEQYF TGTGCCAGCAGTGCCCCGGGACAGACCTACGAGCAGTACTTC
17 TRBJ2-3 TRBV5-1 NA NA CASSLRRLRVSTDTQYF TGCGCCAGCAGCTTGAGGAGGCTACGGGTCAGCACAGATACGCAGTATTTT
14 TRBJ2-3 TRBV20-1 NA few CSARRLERTDTQYF TGCAGTGCTAGGAGACTAGAGCGCACAGATACGCAGTATTTT
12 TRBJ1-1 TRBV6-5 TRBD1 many CASSSTGGRAFF TGTGCCAGCAGTTCGACAGGGGGCCGTGCTTTCTTT
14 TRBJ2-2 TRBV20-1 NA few CSASRNGDRGELFF TGCAGTGCTAGTCGTAATGGAGATCGGGGGGAGCTGTTTTTT
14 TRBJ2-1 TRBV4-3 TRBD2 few CASSQDHGREGPFF TGCGCCAGCAGCCAAGATCATGGGCGGGAGGGCCCGTTCTTC
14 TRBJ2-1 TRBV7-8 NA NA CASSLEGYFNEQFF TGTGCCAGCAGCTTAGAGGGGTATTTCAATGAGCAGTTCTTC
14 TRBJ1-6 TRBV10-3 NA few CAMRAGPTNSPLHF TGTGCCATGAGGGCGGGACCGACAAATTCACCCCTCCACTTT
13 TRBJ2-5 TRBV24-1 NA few CATSDGFQETQYF TGTGCCACCAGTGACGGGTTCCAAGAGACCCAGTACTTC
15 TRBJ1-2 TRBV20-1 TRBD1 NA CSASHPFRDSYGYTF TGCAGTGCTAGCCACCCCTTCCGGGACAGCTATGGCTACACCTTC
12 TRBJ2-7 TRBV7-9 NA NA CASSLYEGQQYF TGTGCCAGCAGCTTATATGAGGGCCAGCAGTACTTC
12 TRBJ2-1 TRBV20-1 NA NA CSARGAHNEQFF TGCAGTGCTAGAGGGGCCCACAATGAGCAGTTCTTC
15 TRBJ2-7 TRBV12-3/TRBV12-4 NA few CASRSTGESSYEQYF TGTGCCAGCAGGTCGACAGGAGAGAGCTCCTACGAGCAGTACTTC
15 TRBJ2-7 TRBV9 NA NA CASSVAAGASYEQYF TGTGCCAGCAGCGTAGCGGCGGGGGCGAGCTACGAGCAGTACTTC